The sequence of this TCR beta chain was determined in a study of PD-1 blockade in classical Hodgkin lymphoma. Whole-study results and caveats: TCR diversity rose significantly by C4D1 in CD4+ but not CD8+ cells. Complete responders' diversity at baseline resembled that of newly diagnosed patients.

Clones were read by immunoSEQ multiplex PCR, and TCRdb kept only the in-frame ones, dropping some. The sample shows under 30,000 clones, about 80% of them seen only once. Every patient experienced relapse after autologous stem cell transplantation, and brentuximab vedotin exposure varied. Magnetic negative selection was used to purify CD4+ T cells from thawed PBMCs. Patients' outcomes at their best amounted to complete response, partial response or progressive disease. Germline CDR1 and CDR2: SGHTA and FQGNSA. V was clipped by 5 bases and J by 0 bases, with 10 bases between them. This CDR3 region has 14 residues. This clone occurred a few times. Its cognate antigen is unknown.

This sequence was found in a human donor with classical Hodgkin lymphoma. The chain combines TRBV7-2 with TRBJ1-2; TRBD1 might be the D (6 bases). Sequenced material: CD4+ T cells from blood, taken at baseline. CDR3 in DNA: TGTGCCAGCAGCCCATACAGGGCTAACTATGGCTACACCTTC. Translating gives CASSPYRANYGYTF.